The 31 T cell receptor beta chains below come from one sample, sequenced in a study of blood T cell repertoires in COVID-19. The repertoire was sequenced with immunoSEQ multiplex PCR; TCRdb's copy has only in-frame clones and lacks some. The data contain over 400,000 clones, roughly 89% of them singletons. The sample consisted of peripheral blood. Every receptor here comes from a woman in her 50s with COVID-19, enrolled during active disease.

The chain employs TRBV4-1 and TRBJ1-3; perhaps TRBD1 as D (6 bases). The germline V gene encodes CDR1 MGHRA and CDR2 YSYEKL. V was cut by 4 bases and J by 0 bases, with 19 bases left in between. The CDR3 is made up of 18 amino acids. CDR3 nucleotides: TGCGCCAGCAGCCCTAGGGGGGGGGCGGGTTACTCTGGAAACACCATATATTTT. Encoded protein: CASSPRGGAGYSGNTIYF.

The genes are TRBV2 and TRBJ2-1; 9 bases match TRBD2. V lost 4 bases, J lost 3 bases, and 4 bases stayed unmatched. Germline CDR1 and CDR2: SNHLY and FYNNEI. The CDR3 extends over 15 amino acids. CDR3 in amino acids: CASSGGREDYNEQFF. CDR3 bases: TGTGCCAGCAGTGGCGGGAGGGAGGACTACAATGAGCAGTTCTTC. Together with reference TRBV2 and TRBJ2-1, the CDR3 gives the full variable domain: EPEVTQTPSHQVTQMGQEVILRCVPISNHLYFYWYRQILGQKVEFLVSFYNNEISEKSEIFDDQFSVERPDGSNFTLKIRSTKLEDSAMYFCASSGGREDYNEQFFGPGTRLTVL.

V and J are TRBV5-1 and TRBJ1-6, with D tentatively TRBD1 (6 bases). V was shortened by 4 bases and J by 3 bases, with 8 bases between the two germline ends. This CDR3 is built from 14 residues. Per the germline V gene, CDR1 is SGHRS and CDR2 is YFSETQ. CDR3 in amino acids: CASSRTVYNSPLHF. In DNA form, the CDR3 reads TGCGCCAGCAGCCGGACAGTCTATAATTCACCCCTCCACTTT.

The V and J genes are TRBV5-1 and TRBJ2-1, with 14 nucleotides matching TRBD2. The CDR3 loop spans 16 amino acids. CDR1 SGHRS and CDR2 YFSETQ come from the germline V gene. Trimming took 0 bases from V and 13 from J; bases not matched to a gene: 9. The CDR3, as DNA: TGCGCCAGCAGCTTGGCCGGGACTAGCGGGGGCGCCGGCCAGTTCTTC. It yields the protein CASSLAGTSGGAGQFF.

The chain employs TRBV6-5 and TRBJ1-6; no firm D call. The V end lost 0 bases, the J end lost 10 bases, and 13 bases lay between the germline ends. The CDR3 sequence is 15 residues long. Germline V CDR1 and CDR2: MNHEY, SVGAGI. CDR3 protein: CASSYSTPAVSPLHF. The CDR3 coding sequence is TGTGCCAGCAGTTACTCGACTCCGGCCGTCTCACCCCTCCACTTT.

The genes are TRBV5-6 and TRBJ1-1, with D maybe TRBD1 (6 bases). The CDR3 sequence is 14 residues long. Trimming shortened V by 4 bases and J by 2 bases, and 12 bases separated the two germline ends. Germline lookup yields CDR1 SGHDT and CDR2 YYEEEE. The CDR3 DNA reads TGTGCCAGCAGCCGCATACAGGGAAACACTGAAGCTTTCTTT. It codes for CASSRIQGNTEAFF.

The CDR3 protein is CASSWFDRATGGYTF. The CDR3 bases are TGTGCCAGCAGCTGGTTCGACAGGGCCACCGGCGGCTACACCTTC. The chain is built from TRBV5-4 and TRBJ1-2; 7 nucleotides align to TRBD1. The germline gives CDR1 SGHNT, CDR2 YYREEE (reference sequence). J gave up 8 bases and V 3 bases, and 13 bases lay outside the gene matches. This CDR3 spans 15 amino acids.

The chain combines TRBV7-9 with TRBJ2-2; a possible D gene is TRBD2 (7 bases). This CDR3 has 15 amino acids. V was trimmed by 2 bases and J by 6 bases, leaving 13 bases between them. Germline CDR1 reads SEHNR; CDR2 reads FQNEAQ (reference sequence). The CDR3 reads CASSLSGGAAGELFF. The CDR3 nucleotides are TGTGCCAGCAGCTTATCGGGGGGCGCCGCCGGGGAGCTGTTTTTT.

CDR3 region: CASSVQLAGDYEQYF. The CDR3 DNA is TGCGCCAGCAGCGTACAACTAGCGGGGGACTACGAGCAGTACTTC. This chain uses TRBV5-1 with TRBJ2-7; 11 nucleotides line up with TRBD2. V trimming: 4 bases; J trimming: 3 bases; junction bases outside the gene matches: 6. The CDR3 contains 15 residues. Germline V lookup: CDR1 SGHRS, CDR2 YFSETQ.

This chain's CDR3 is CASSQPDNSGNTIYF. The CDR3 DNA sequence: TGTGCCAGCAGCCAACCTGACAACTCTGGAAACACCATATATTTT. This chain uses TRBV4-2 with TRBJ1-3; D remains unclear. V lost 2 bases to trimming and J lost 0 bases, with 8 bases between them. There are 15 residues in the CDR3. The V gene's germline CDR1 is LGHNA and CDR2 YNFKEQ.

The chain uses TRBV11-3 and TRBJ1-4; D may be TRBD1 (5 bases). The CDR3 runs to 13 residues. Between the trimmed V and J ends, which lost 9 bases and 8 bases, there was a span of 16 bases. CDR1 and CDR2 from the germline V gene are SGHNT and YENEEA. The CDR3 loop reads CASPTGVSEKLFF. The CDR3 DNA reads TGTGCCAGTCCCACAGGAGTGAGCGAAAAACTGTTTTTT.

The count of this clone is one. The chain joins TRBV11-2 to TRBJ1-2; D unresolved. With 4 bases removed from V and 2 bases from J, the gap between germline ends came to 8 bases. The germline V gene encodes CDR1 SGHAT and CDR2 FQNNGV. The CDR3 spans 13 residues. The CDR3 region has the DNA TGTGCCAGCAGCTCCGACATCAACTATGGCTACACCTTC. Translated: CASSSDINYGYTF.

V and J are TRBV30 and TRBJ2-4, with a weak D call TRBD1 (6 bases). V dropped 0 bases and J dropped 6 bases, with 15 bases sitting between them. CDR3 size: 15 residues. CDR1 and CDR2 from the germline V gene are GTSNPN and SVGIG (reference sequence). The CDR3 region is CAWSVQGGILNIQYF. The CDR3, as DNA: TGTGCCTGGAGTGTACAAGGGGGAATTCTAAACATTCAGTACTTC. Complete variable domain (other parts from reference TRBV30 and TRBJ2-4): SQTIHQWPATLVQPVGSPLSLECTVEGTSNPNLYWYRQAAGRGLQLLFYSVGIGQISSEVPQNLSASRPQDRQFILSSKKLLLSDSGFYLCAWSVQGGILNIQYFGAGTRLSVL.

This sequence joins TRBV7-9 and TRBJ2-1, with TRBD2 matching over 9 bases. Germline values: CDR1 SEHNR, CDR2 FQNEAQ (reference sequence). CDR3 length: 17 residues. With V trimmed by 2 bases and J by 5 bases, 10 bases remained unmatched. The CDR3 loop reads CASSLSFGLAGNNEQFF. The CDR3 nucleotides read TGTGCCAGCAGCTTAAGTTTTGGGCTAGCGGGGAACAATGAGCAGTTCTTC.

This rearrangement joins TRBV12-5 to TRBJ2-7; TRBD1 agrees at 9 bases. In germline, CDR1 is LGHNT, CDR2 FRNRAP. V gave up 4 bases and J gave up 2 bases; unmatched junction bases: 3. The CDR3 runs to 14 residues. Here the CDR3 reads CASGWGTGPYEQYF. The CDR3 bases are TGTGCTAGTGGTTGGGGGACAGGGCCCTACGAGCAGTACTTC.

In its sample, this clone was seen once. The V gene is TRBV2, the J gene TRBJ1-2; D may be TRBD1 (5 bases). This CDR3 is 12 amino acids long. Per the germline V gene, CDR1 is SNHLY and CDR2 is FYNNEI. With 8 bases removed from V and 1 base from J, the gap between germline ends came to 8 bases. The CDR3, as DNA: TGTGCCAGCGCCGACAGTAACTATGGCTACACCTTC. Amino acids: CASADSNYGYTF.

The chain links TRBV6-2 or TRBV6-3 to TRBJ2-5; D might be TRBD2 (5 bases). The CDR3 loop spans 13 amino acids. Germline V gives CDR1 MNHEY, CDR2 SVGEGT. The ends were cut back, 2 bases at V and 4 bases at J, with 8 bases in the middle. This chain's CDR3 is CASSYGRVETQYF. DNA for the CDR3: TGTGCCAGCAGTTACGGGCGGGTAGAGACCCAGTACTTC.

The chain uses TRBV5-4 and TRBJ2-4; D is undetermined. The CDR3 loop spans 13 amino acids. V lost 2 bases to trimming and J lost 2 bases, with 5 bases between them. Germline values: CDR1 SGHNT, CDR2 YYREEE (reference sequence). In DNA form, the CDR3 reads TGTGCCAGCAGCTTAGACACCAAAAACATTCAGTACTTC. It yields the protein CASSLDTKNIQYF.

V gene TRBV19 combines with J gene TRBJ2-1; 8 nucleotides agree with TRBD1. Germline V gene sequence: CDR1 LNHDA, CDR2 SQIVND (reference sequence). V shed 6 bases and J 9 bases; nucleotides not matched to a gene: 10. CDR3 size: 14 residues. The CDR3 here is CASSPAGGFGEQFF. The CDR3 DNA reads as TGTGCCAGTAGCCCTGCAGGGGGCTTCGGTGAGCAGTTCTTC.

The chain carries TRBV12-3 or TRBV12-4 and TRBJ2-3; D is uncertain. The CDR3 loop spans 12 amino acids. V lost 4 bases to trimming and J lost 6 bases, with 8 bases between them. CDR3 protein: CASSWARDTQYF. Written as DNA, the CDR3 is TGTGCCAGCAGTTGGGCCCGGGATACGCAGTATTTT.

The chain employs TRBV4-2 and TRBJ1-1; 10 bases fit TRBD1. CDR3 length: 17 amino acids. Germline CDR1 LGHNA, CDR2 YNFKEQ. The V segment lost 1 base and the J segment 5 bases; nucleotides outside the gene matches: 10. CDR3 residues: CASSQAGTRTGGTEAFF. For the CDR3, the DNA is TGTGCCAGCAGCCAAGCCGGGACCCGGACAGGGGGGACTGAAGCTTTCTTT.

This rearrangement joins TRBV7-2 to TRBJ2-1; 7 bases match TRBD2. Germline V gene data show CDR1 as SGHTA and CDR2 as FQGNSA. V dropped 5 bases and J dropped 3; count of bases not matched to a gene: 7. The CDR3 is 15 amino acids. CDR3 sequence (DNA): TGTGCCAGCAGCGAAAGGACTAGTCTCTACAATGAGCAGTTCTTC. It translates to CASSERTSLYNEQFF.

The V call is TRBV27, the J call TRBJ2-2; 12 bases match TRBD2. The CDR3 runs 16 residues. The V segment lost 6 bases and the J segment 4 bases; nucleotides outside the gene matches: 6. Germline CDR1 reads MNHEY; CDR2 reads SMNVEV (reference sequence). In DNA, the CDR3 is TGTGCCAGCAGACCCAGACTAGCGGGGGTCACCGGGGAGCTGTTTTTT. This codes for CASRPRLAGVTGELFF.

The chain links TRBV7-3 to TRBJ2-5; 8 bases are a match to TRBD2. The V and J ends lost 5 bases and 4 bases, in that order; junction bases with no gene match: 9. This CDR3 has 15 residues. The germline CDR1 and CDR2 sequences are SGHTA and FQGTGA. CDR3 nucleotide sequence: TGTGCCAGCAGCCATCACGGGGGGGTCGGAGAGACCCAGTACTTC. Its translation: CASSHHGGVGETQYF.

V gene TRBV7-9 combines with J gene TRBJ1-5; a weak D match, TRBD1 (5 bases). The CDR3 is made up of 12 amino acids. From germline, CDR1 is SEHNR and CDR2 FQNEAQ (reference sequence). Trimming stripped 3 bases from V and 9 bases from J, with 9 bases between. The CDR3 DNA follows: TGTGCCAGCAGCTTTCAGGGATCGCCCCAGCATTTT. It codes for CASSFQGSPQHF.

Remarks on this clone: A read error may account for a junction end that differs from germline. The rearrangement joins TRBV7-2 to TRBJ2-3; TRBD2 might be the D (5 bases). From germline, CDR1 is SGHTA and CDR2 FQGNSA. The CDR3 is 15 residues long. CDR3 residues: CASSFSRGSTYTQYF. In DNA, the CDR3 is TGTGCCAGCAGCTTTAGCCGGGGTAGCACATATACGCAGTATTTT.

CDR3 DNA sequence: TGTGCCAGCAGCACCGACAATTACGAGCAGTACTTC. It specifies CASSTDNYEQYF. This chain uses TRBV7-9 with TRBJ2-7; D ambiguous. CDR3 size: 12 residues. The germline gives CDR1 SEHNR, CDR2 FQNEAQ (reference sequence). V dropped 5 bases and J dropped 4 bases, with 9 bases sitting between them.

The V call is TRBV5-5, the J call TRBJ2-3, with no clear D. V dropped 0 bases and J dropped 0 bases, with 8 bases sitting between them. The CDR3 loop spans 15 amino acids. CDR1 SGHKS and CDR2 YYEKEE come from the germline V gene (reference sequence). The CDR3 here is CASSLGSPSTDTQYF. DNA for the CDR3: TGTGCCAGCAGCTTGGGCAGTCCTAGCACAGATACGCAGTATTTT.

This sequence joins TRBV5-1 and TRBJ1-3; TRBD1 matches at 8 bases. Germline assignment: CDR1 SGHRS and CDR2 YFSETQ. Trimming cost V 2 bases and J 0 bases; bases outside gene matches: 10. The CDR3 is 18 residues long. The CDR3 nucleotides are TGCGCCAGCAGCTTAACCTCAGGGGGCCTGAGCTCTGGAAACACCATATATTTT. As protein: CASSLTSGGLSSGNTIYF.

The chain carries TRBV6-5 and TRBJ1-2, with no clear D. Per the germline V gene, CDR1 is MNHEY and CDR2 is SVGAGI. V was cut by 0 bases and J by 8 bases, with 13 bases left in between. The CDR3 covers 14 residues. The CDR3 DNA reads as TGTGCCAGCAGTTACTCGGGTGCTGAGGAAGGCTACACCTTC. Translation: CASSYSGAEEGYTF.

The V call is TRBV9, the J call TRBJ2-7, with 9 bases fitting TRBD1. Germline V lookup: CDR1 SGDLS, CDR2 YYNGEE. V shed 5 bases, J shed 6 bases, and the junction held 6 bases outside the gene matches. This CDR3 comprises 13 residues. CDR3 DNA: TGTGCCAGCAGTGATACAGGGGGCCCCGAGCAGTACTTC. As protein: CASSDTGGPEQYF.